A selection of T cell receptor beta chains follows, all from one sample in a study of blood T cells in healthy people across ages. TCRdb recomputed calls from the 5' RACE reads with MiXCR, one row per CDR3 protein. The sample has about 1.1 million distinct CDR3 sequences; 35% to 40% are singletons. Material: blood. All receptors derive from a man aged 18 to 35 in good health. CDR3s include the opening cysteine and the closing phenylalanine or tryptophan. The D gene is left open where the match is weak. The size of a clone is reported for some rows only, either as once, few or many, or as a class for expanded clones.

cdr3_nt,cdr3_aa,j_call,d_call,clone_size,v_call
TGCAGCGCGCCCGGACAGGGGATTGAAGCTTTCTTT,CSAPGQGIEAFF,TRBJ1-1,TRBD1,NA,TRBV29-1
TGTGCCAGCAGCCGACAGGGGAAAGGGAACACTGAAGCTTTCTTT,CASSRQGKGNTEAFF,TRBJ1-1,TRBD1,few,TRBV7-2
TGCAGTGCTAGAGACAGAAATAGCAATCAGCACCAGCATTTT,CSARDRNSNQHQHF,TRBJ1-5,NA,NA,TRBV20-1
TGTGCCAGCAGTGATGGACAGGCCTCCGGGGGTAACTATGGCTACACCTTC,CASSDGQASGGNYGYTF,TRBJ1-2,TRBD1,few,TRBV12-3/TRBV12-4
TGTGCCAGCAGCCAACAGACAGGCCTCTATGGCTACACCTTC,CASSQQTGLYGYTF,TRBJ1-2,NA,few,TRBV14
TGTGCCAGCAGCCCAACAGTCGGGGACAGGGGGCTGGGGAATTCACCCCTCCACTTT,CASSPTVGDRGLGNSPLHF,TRBJ1-6,TRBD1,few,TRBV9
TGTGCCAGCAGTCCGGACAGAGGGGTTACCTACGAGCAGTACTTC,CASSPDRGVTYEQYF,TRBJ2-7,NA,NA,TRBV14
TGCAGTGCTAGAGATGGGAGAGGAAGTTCTAGCACAGATACGCAGTATTTT,CSARDGRGSSSTDTQYF,TRBJ2-3,NA,NA,TRBV20-1
TGTGCCAGCAGTTACTCGGGCACACAGGATGAGCAGTACTTC,CASSYSGTQDEQYF,TRBJ2-7,NA,NA,TRBV6-2/TRBV6-3
TGTGCCAGCAGCCCGCGGACAGGCGCGAACTATAGCTACACCTTC,CASSPRTGANYSYTF,TRBJ1-2,TRBD1,NA,TRBV7-2
TGTGCCAGCAGCCCAGACTCCACTACTCAAATGAACACCGGGGAGCTGTTTTTT,CASSPDSTTQMNTGELFF,TRBJ2-2,NA,NA,TRBV21-1
TGCAGTGCTAGCCGCGCCGGCCAGGGAGGGAATGAAGCTTTCTTT,CSASRAGQGGNEAFF,TRBJ1-1,NA,NA,TRBV20-1
TGCAGTGCGTTGGGGCGGGGACAATACAATGAGCAGTTCTTC,CSALGRGQYNEQFF,TRBJ2-1,NA,NA,TRBV20-1
TGTGCCAGCAGCCCAAGGTATGGGATACGATACAATGAGCAGTTCTTC,CASSPRYGIRYNEQFF,TRBJ2-1,NA,few,TRBV7-9
TGTGCCAGCAGTGACTCGTTTGGGATGTCGGGCTACACCTTC,CASSDSFGMSGYTF,TRBJ1-2,NA,few,TRBV6-5
TGTGCCAGCGGGAAAGACGGAGTTTCACAGTACTTC,CASGKDGVSQYF,TRBJ2-5,NA,few,TRBV27
TGTGCCAGCAGTTTAGGGGGGTTGCGGCCCCAGCATTTT,CASSLGGLRPQHF,TRBJ1-5,NA,once,TRBV27
TGTGCCAGCGCCGGGACAGGGGGCAACTATGGCTACACCTTC,CASAGTGGNYGYTF,TRBJ1-2,TRBD1,few,TRBV6-2/TRBV6-3
TGCGCCAGCAGCGGGGGGGGGTCCAATGAGCAGTACTTC,CASSGGGSNEQYF,TRBJ2-5,TRBD2,NA,TRBV5-1
TGTGCCAGCAGCTTAACGGGCAGGGGAGTGGTGAATGAGCAGTACTTC,CASSLTGRGVVNEQYF,TRBJ2-7,NA,few,TRBV7-3
TGTGCCAGCAGTTTAACGCAGGGGTCGATCTCCTACGAGCAGTACTTC,CASSLTQGSISYEQYF,TRBJ2-7,NA,NA,TRBV27
TGCGCCAGCAGCTTGGGGCAGGGGGCGTCTTTCTTT,CASSLGQGASFF,TRBJ1-1,TRBD1,NA,TRBV5-1
TGTGCCAGCAGCCAAGTATCAGGGCCCGGGGTCCTCTATGGCTACACCTTC,CASSQVSGPGVLYGYTF,TRBJ1-2,NA,NA,TRBV14
TGTGCCTGGAGTTCCGGGACAGAGGATTATGGCTACACCTTC,CAWSSGTEDYGYTF,TRBJ1-2,TRBD1,few,TRBV30
TGTGCCAGCTCCTATGGGACTAGCTCGGGGTACGAGCAGTACTTC,CASSYGTSSGYEQYF,TRBJ2-7,TRBD2,NA,TRBV27
TGTGCCAGCAGTTACCGGGACACCTATAATGAAAAACTGTTTTTT,CASSYRDTYNEKLFF,TRBJ1-4,NA,NA,TRBV6-2/TRBV6-3
TGTGCCAGCAGGGTAAGAGGGGGCACGAACACTGAAGCTTTCTTT,CASRVRGGTNTEAFF,TRBJ1-1,TRBD1,NA,TRBV13
TGTGCCAGCAGCCCCCAGGGGGAAGGGAGTGAAAAACTGTTTTTT,CASSPQGEGSEKLFF,TRBJ1-4,TRBD1,NA,TRBV11-2
TGTGCTAGTGGTTTGGGTTACGAGCAGTACTTC,CASGLGYEQYF,TRBJ2-7,NA,few,TRBV12-5
TGTGCCAGCACCAACGACAGGGGCTACGAGCAGTACTTC,CASTNDRGYEQYF,TRBJ2-7,TRBD1,NA,TRBV12-3/TRBV12-4
TGTGCCAGCAGCGTAGGAGGGACTAGCGGGTACAATGAGCAGTTCTTC,CASSVGGTSGYNEQFF,TRBJ2-1,TRBD2,NA,TRBV9
TGTGCCAGCAGTTTCGGTACAGGGTCCGATACGCAGTATTTT,CASSFGTGSDTQYF,TRBJ2-3,NA,many,TRBV12-3/TRBV12-4
TGTGCCAGCAGCTTAGCCCCCCTGGTATCCTACAATGAGCAGTTCTTC,CASSLAPLVSYNEQFF,TRBJ2-1,NA,NA,TRBV7-7
TGCAGTCCGAAGAGACTAGCGGGGTTAGAACAAGAGACCCAGTACTTC,CSPKRLAGLEQETQYF,TRBJ2-5,TRBD2,NA,TRBV20-1
TGCGCCAGCAGCTTGGCTGGTCCGACGGGACTATTGAACACTGAAGCTTTCTTT,CASSLAGPTGLLNTEAFF,TRBJ1-1,NA,NA,TRBV5-1
TGTGCCAGCAGCCCTACTTGGCGGCTGAACACTGAAGCTTTCTTT,CASSPTWRLNTEAFF,TRBJ1-1,NA,NA,TRBV3-1
TGCGCCAGCACCCATGGGACAGGTCGCACAGATACGCAGTATTTT,CASTHGTGRTDTQYF,TRBJ2-3,TRBD1,few,TRBV5-1
TGTGCCAGCAGCTTAGAGGGGCAGGGGGAATACGAGCAGTACTTC,CASSLEGQGEYEQYF,TRBJ2-7,TRBD1,NA,TRBV7-9
TGTGCCAGCAGTTACGTAGGACAGGGTTGGTACGAGCAGTACTTC,CASSYVGQGWYEQYF,TRBJ2-7,TRBD1,few,TRBV6-6
TGTGCCAGCAGCGCCACCGGGACAGGGCTGACTGAAGCTTTCTTT,CASSATGTGLTEAFF,TRBJ1-1,TRBD1,NA,TRBV9
TGTGCCAGCAGCCTCCGGGACAGCTATCTAGGGGCCTCCAAAAACATTCAGTTCTTC,CASSLRDSYLGASKNIQFF,TRBJ2-1,TRBD1,NA,TRBV6-2/TRBV6-3
TGTGCCAGCAGCCTTCTACAGGGTTCAAATGAAAAACTGTTTTTT,CASSLLQGSNEKLFF,TRBJ1-4,NA,NA,TRBV6-6
TGTGCCAGCAGTTTATCGATGGGGGCCTACAATGAGCAGTTCTTC,CASSLSMGAYNEQFF,TRBJ2-1,NA,NA,TRBV27
TGTGCCAGCACCGGAACAGGGTTCAAAAACATTCAGTACTTC,CASTGTGFKNIQYF,TRBJ2-4,NA,NA,TRBV28
TGTGCCAGCAGCCCATCCGGGACTCGGAACACAGATACGCAGTATTTT,CASSPSGTRNTDTQYF,TRBJ2-3,NA,NA,TRBV9
TGCAGTGCTAGAGCGGGCTTCACCTACGAGCAGTACTTC,CSARAGFTYEQYF,TRBJ2-7,NA,NA,TRBV20-1
TGTGCCAGCAATCCTAGCGGGCAACCCTACGAGCAGTACTTC,CASNPSGQPYEQYF,TRBJ2-7,TRBD2,few,TRBV6-2/TRBV6-3
TGTGCCAGCAGCCGTACTAGCGGGGGGGCTGAGACCCAGTACTTC,CASSRTSGGAETQYF,TRBJ2-5,TRBD2,few,TRBV6-2/TRBV6-3
TGTGCCAGCAGTTCAGGACAGGGTGCTCAGCCCCAGCATTTT,CASSSGQGAQPQHF,TRBJ1-5,TRBD1,many,TRBV12-3/TRBV12-4
TGTGCCAGCAGCTTTAGGGCAGGGCATTCTGAAAAACTGTTTTTT,CASSFRAGHSEKLFF,TRBJ1-4,NA,NA,TRBV5-4
TGTGCCAGCAGCCCCGGGACCCGACACACTGAAGCTTTCTTT,CASSPGTRHTEAFF,TRBJ1-1,NA,NA,TRBV7-9
TGTGCCAGCAGTGAAATGATAGCGGGGGGCAATGAGCAGTACTTC,CASSEMIAGGNEQYF,TRBJ2-7,TRBD2,NA,TRBV2
TGTGCCAGCAGCCCGAGACCGGGTCTTTACCACAATGAGCAGTTCTTC,CASSPRPGLYHNEQFF,TRBJ2-1,NA,few,TRBV14
TGCGCCAGCAGCCAAGATCTCCAAGTTGGAAGTAAACTCTACCGGGACAGACCCACAGAGCAGTACTTC,CASSQDLQVGSKLYRDRPTEQYF,TRBJ2-7,TRBD1,NA,TRBV4-3
TGTGCCAGCATTCGGTACGGTTCCGGGGAGCTGTTTTTT,CASIRYGSGELFF,TRBJ2-2,NA,NA,TRBV6-1
TGTGCCAGCAGTACGGACAGCAACTCCTACAATGAGCAGTTCTTC,CASSTDSNSYNEQFF,TRBJ2-1,NA,NA,TRBV27
TGCAGTGCTAGAGATTTAAACCAAGAGACCCAGTACTTC,CSARDLNQETQYF,TRBJ2-5,NA,few,TRBV20-1
TGTGCCAGCAGCTTATATGATCAAGGAGGTGATACGCAGTATTTT,CASSLYDQGGDTQYF,TRBJ2-3,NA,few,TRBV7-2
TGTGCCAGCAGCGCTCAGGGTGGTACTGAAGCTTTCTTT,CASSAQGGTEAFF,TRBJ1-1,NA,many,TRBV9